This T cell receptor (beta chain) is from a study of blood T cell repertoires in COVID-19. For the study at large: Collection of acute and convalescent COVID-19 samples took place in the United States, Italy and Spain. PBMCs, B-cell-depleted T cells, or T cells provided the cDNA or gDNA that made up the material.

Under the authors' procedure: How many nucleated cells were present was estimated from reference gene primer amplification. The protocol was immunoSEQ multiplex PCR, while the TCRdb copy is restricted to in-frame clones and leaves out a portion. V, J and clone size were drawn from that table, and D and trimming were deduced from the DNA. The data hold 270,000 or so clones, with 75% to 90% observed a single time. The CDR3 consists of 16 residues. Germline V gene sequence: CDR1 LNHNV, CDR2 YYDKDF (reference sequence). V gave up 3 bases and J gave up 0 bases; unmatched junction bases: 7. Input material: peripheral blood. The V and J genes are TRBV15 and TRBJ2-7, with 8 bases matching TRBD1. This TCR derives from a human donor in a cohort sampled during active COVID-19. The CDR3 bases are TGTGCCACCAGCAGCCTCGGGACAGGTCTCTCCTACGAGCAGTACTTC. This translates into CATSSLGTGLSYEQYF.